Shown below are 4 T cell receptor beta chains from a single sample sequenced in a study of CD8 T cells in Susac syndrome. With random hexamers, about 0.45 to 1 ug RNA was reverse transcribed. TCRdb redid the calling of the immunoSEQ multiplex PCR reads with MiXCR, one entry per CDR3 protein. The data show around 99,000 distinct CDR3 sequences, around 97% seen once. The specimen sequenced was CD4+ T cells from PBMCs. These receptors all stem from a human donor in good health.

CDR3 sequence (DNA): TGTGCCTGGAGTGTACTTTCCAGGGAGACACAGTACTTC. Translated: CAWSVLSRETQYF. The gene calls are TRBV30 and TRBJ2-7; either TRBD1 or TRBD2 may fit D (5 bases each). This CDR3 has 13 residues. From germline, CDR1 is GTSNPN and CDR2 SVGIG (reference sequence). V was pared by 0 bases and J by 10 bases, with 16 bases between.

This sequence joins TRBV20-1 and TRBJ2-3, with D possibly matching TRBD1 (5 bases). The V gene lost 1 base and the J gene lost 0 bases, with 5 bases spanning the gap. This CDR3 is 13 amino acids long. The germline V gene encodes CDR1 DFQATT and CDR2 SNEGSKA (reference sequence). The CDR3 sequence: CSARGTSTDTQYF. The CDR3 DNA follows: TGCAGTGCTAGAGGGACAAGCACAGATACGCAGTATTTT.

CDR3 sequence (DNA): TGCGCCAGCAGCTCAGAAGGGGACGAGCAGTACTTC. Its protein is CASSSEGDEQYF. The V and J genes are TRBV5-1 and TRBJ2-7, with D possibly TRBD1 on 5 matching bases. The CDR3 length is 12 residues. The V end lost 3 bases, the J end lost 5 bases, and 9 bases lay between the germline ends. Germline values: CDR1 SGHRS, CDR2 YFSETQ.

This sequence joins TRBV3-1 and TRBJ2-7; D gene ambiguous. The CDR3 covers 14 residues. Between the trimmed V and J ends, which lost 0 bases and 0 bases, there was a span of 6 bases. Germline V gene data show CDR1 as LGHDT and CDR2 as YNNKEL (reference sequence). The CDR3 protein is CASSQDRSSYEQYF. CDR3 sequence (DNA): TGTGCCAGCAGCCAAGACAGGAGCTCCTACGAGCAGTACTTC.